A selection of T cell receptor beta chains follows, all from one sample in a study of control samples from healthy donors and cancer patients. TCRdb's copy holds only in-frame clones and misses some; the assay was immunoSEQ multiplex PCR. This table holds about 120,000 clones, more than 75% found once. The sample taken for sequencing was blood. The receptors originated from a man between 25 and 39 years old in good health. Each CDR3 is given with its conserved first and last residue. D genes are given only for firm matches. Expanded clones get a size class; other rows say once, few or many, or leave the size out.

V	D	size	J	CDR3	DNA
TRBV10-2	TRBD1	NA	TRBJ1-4	CAIGQASNEKLFF	TGCGCCATAGGACAGGCTTCTAATGAAAAACTGTTTTTT
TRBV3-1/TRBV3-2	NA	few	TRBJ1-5	CASSQSVSNQPQHF	TGTGCCAGCAGCCAGTCGGTTAGCAATCAGCCCCAGCATTTT
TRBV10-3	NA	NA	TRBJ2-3	CAISDSGLLLTDTQYF	TGTGCCATCAGTGATTCCGGACTCCTTCTCACAGATACGCAGTATTTT
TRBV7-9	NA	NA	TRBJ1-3	CASSPSGFSGNTIYF	TGTGCCAGCAGCCCAAGTGGGTTCTCTGGAAACACCATATATTTT
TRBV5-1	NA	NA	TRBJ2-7	CASSRGEGASSYEQYF	TGCGCCAGCAGCCGGGGTGAGGGCGCGAGCTCCTACGAGCAGTACTTC
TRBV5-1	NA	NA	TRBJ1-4	CASSLSGTATNEKLFF	TGCGCCAGCAGCTTAAGTGGGACGGCAACTAATGAAAAACTGTTTTTT
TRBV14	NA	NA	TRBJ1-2	CASSQGSEGNGYTF	TGTGCCAGCAGCCAAGGATCAGAGGGGAATGGCTACACCTTC
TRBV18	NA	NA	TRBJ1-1	CASSPMSVNTEAFF	TGTGCCAGCTCACCAATGTCGGTGAACACTGAAGCTTTCTTT
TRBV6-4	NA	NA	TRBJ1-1	CASSDGLNTEAFF	TGTGCCAGCAGTGACGGGCTGAACACTGAAGCTTTCTTT
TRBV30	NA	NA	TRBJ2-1	CAWSVFRYNEQFF	TGTGCCTGGAGTGTATTCAGGTACAATGAGCAGTTCTTC
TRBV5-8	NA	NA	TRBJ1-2	CASTVSSMGQGGYTF	TGTGCCAGCACCGTTTCCTCGATGGGGCAGGGTGGCTACACCTTC
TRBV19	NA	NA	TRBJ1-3	CASSVPGVPGNTIYF	TGTGCCAGTAGTGTACCAGGGGTCCCTGGAAACACCATATATTTT
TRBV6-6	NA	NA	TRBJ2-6	CASSGLGRGANVLTF	TGTGCCAGCAGTGGGCTTGGGAGAGGGGCCAACGTCCTGACTTTC
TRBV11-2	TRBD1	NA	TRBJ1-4	CASSEGQPNVEKLFF	TGTGCCAGCAGCGAGGGACAGCCTAATGTGGAAAAACTGTTTTTT
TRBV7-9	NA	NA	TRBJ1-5	CASNQGGQPQHF	TGTGCCAGCAATCAGGGTGGTCAGCCCCAGCATTTT
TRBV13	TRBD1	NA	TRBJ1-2	CASGQRGHGYTF	TGTGCCAGCGGACAGAGGGGGCATGGCTACACCTTC
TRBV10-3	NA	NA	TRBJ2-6	CATFGGSRSGANVLTF	TGTGCCACCTTCGGGGGATCCCGCTCTGGGGCCAACGTCCTGACTTTC